The next 26 T cell receptor beta chains were all read from a single sample in a study of blood T cell repertoires in COVID-19. Repertoires were generated with immunoSEQ multiplex PCR, while TCRdb's copy carries only in-frame clones and drops some. The sample contains some 65,000 clones, less than 95% of which appear only once. Sequencing was performed on peripheral blood. The receptor source for this set is a man aged 50-59 years with COVID-19, enrolled during active disease.

This clone has a single count. The genes are TRBV7-9 and TRBJ2-6; 13 bases agree with TRBD2. With 6 bases clipped from V and 4 bases from J, the junction kept 6 bases outside the gene matches. The germline V gene has CDR1 SEHNR and CDR2 FQNEAQ (reference sequence). CDR3 length equals 17 residues. CDR3 in amino acids: CASSPGTSGIGANVLTF. The CDR3 DNA follows: TGTGCCAGCAGTCCCGGGACTAGCGGGATAGGGGCCAACGTCCTGACTTTC. Full variable domain (missing parts from reference TRBV7-9 and TRBJ2-6): DTGVSQNPRHKITKRGQNVTFRCDPISEHNRLYWYRQTLGQGPEFLTYFQNEAQLEKSRLLSDRFSAERPKGSFSTLEIQRTEQGDSAMYLCASSPGTSGIGANVLTFGAGSRLTVL.

The rearrangement joins TRBV5-1 to TRBJ2-6, with D uncertain. This CDR3 region has 16 residues. V was shortened by 7 bases and J by 0 bases, with 14 bases between the two germline ends. CDR1 is SGHRS and CDR2 is YFSETQ in the germline V gene. For the CDR3, the DNA is TGCGCCAGCCGAGGCTCTAGTCCCTCTGGGGCCAACGTCCTGACTTTC. Its translation is CASRGSSPSGANVLTF. Based on the CDR3 plus reference TRBV5-1 and TRBJ2-6, the full variable domain is KAGVTQTPRYLIKTRGQQVTLSCSPISGHRSVSWYQQTPGQGLQFLFEYFSETQRNKGNFPGRFSGRQFSNSRSEMNVSTLELGDSALYLCASRGSSPSGANVLTFGAGSRLTVL.

The chain has TRBV21-1 and TRBJ1-1; TRBD1, the D gene given by the table, was not confirmed from the DNA. TRBV21-1 is deemed a pseudogene. The CDR3 length is 17 residues. CDR3 DNA sequence: TGTGCCAGCAGCAACCCCGGACAGGGGAAAGGTAACACTGAAGCTTTCTTT. Its translation: CASSNPGQGKGNTEAFF.

This clone was detected once. The gene calls are TRBV7-2 and TRBJ1-2; D is undetermined. CDR1 SGHTA and CDR2 FQGNSA come from the germline V gene. V was trimmed by 4 bases and J by 5 bases, leaving 11 bases between them. The length of the CDR3 is 13 residues. The CDR3 DNA reads TGTGCCAGCAGCTCCACTAACCTTTATGGCTACACCTTC. Protein sequence: CASSSTNLYGYTF.

The chain joins TRBV28 to TRBJ1-1; D unclear. Germline loops: CDR1 MDHEN, CDR2 SYDVKM. This CDR3 comprises 13 residues. V lost 5 bases, J lost 1 base, and 8 bases lay in between. In DNA, the CDR3 is TGTGCCAGCAGTCCTTCAGGGAACACTGAAGCTTTCTTT. Translating it yields CASSPSGNTEAFF. Filled out from reference TRBV28 and TRBJ1-1, the complete variable domain reads DVKVTQSSRYLVKRTGEKVFLECVQDMDHENMFWYRQDPGLGLRLIYFSYDVKMKEKGDIPEGYSVSREKKERFSLILESASTNQTSMYLCASSPSGNTEAFFGQGTRLTVV.

V gene TRBV4-1 combines with J gene TRBJ1-4; 7 nucleotides agree with TRBD1. After removal of 1 base from V and 6 bases from J, the junction contained 11 bases not matched to a gene. The length of the CDR3 is 17 residues. Germline V gene sequence: CDR1 MGHRA, CDR2 YSYEKL. CDR3 sequence reads: CASSQGGRQGWDEKLFF. CDR3 DNA sequence: TGCGCCAGCAGCCAAGGGGGAAGACAGGGTTGGGATGAAAAACTGTTTTTT.

The chain links TRBV6-1 to TRBJ2-3, with TRBD2 identical over 8 bases. Germline V lookup: CDR1 MNHNS, CDR2 SASEGT. The CDR3 runs to 16 residues. V dropped 2 bases and J dropped 3; count of bases not matched to a gene: 7. The DNA for the CDR3 is TGTGCCAGCAGTGAATTCAGCGGGAGTAGGACAGATACGCAGTATTTT. Its protein is CASSEFSGSRTDTQYF.

The chain carries TRBV15 and TRBJ1-3, with 7 bases that match TRBD1. This CDR3 comprises 16 residues. V gave up 1 base and J gave up 4 bases; unmatched junction bases: 7. The germline CDR1 and CDR2 sequences are LNHNV and YYDKDF (reference sequence). CDR3 nucleotides: TGTGCCACCAGCAGAGCCTCAAGGGGGCAGGGAAACACCATATATTTT. Protein: CATSRASRGQGNTIYF.

The sample holds one count of this clone. This rearrangement joins TRBV29-1 to TRBJ1-2; tentatively, D is TRBD1 (6 bases). This CDR3 has 12 residues. The V and J ends lost 2 bases and 4 bases respectively, with 8 bases between them. Germline V CDR1 and CDR2: SQVTM, ANQGSEA. This chain's CDR3 is CSVETGTYGYTF. For the CDR3, the DNA is TGCAGCGTTGAAACAGGGACCTATGGCTACACCTTC. Full variable domain (rest looked up from reference TRBV29-1 and TRBJ1-2): SAVISQKPSRDICQRGTSLTIQCQVDSQVTMMFWYRQQPGQSLTLIATANQGSEATYESGFVIDKFPISRPNLTFSTLTVSNMSPEDSSIYLCSVETGTYGYTFGSGTRLTVV.

V gene TRBV9 combines with J gene TRBJ2-5; possible D gene TRBD2, 5 bases. The V gene lost 0 bases and the J gene lost 5 bases, with 14 bases spanning the gap. From germline, CDR1 is SGDLS and CDR2 YYNGEE. This CDR3 comprises 15 residues. CDR3 nucleotide sequence: TGTGCCAGCAGCGTAGGGTGGGGAGCCGGGGAGACCCAGTACTTC. Translated: CASSVGWGAGETQYF.

The V and J genes are TRBV7-9 and TRBJ2-6; D is ambiguous. CDR1 SEHNR and CDR2 FQNEAQ come from the germline V gene (reference sequence). The CDR3 spans 15 residues. Trimming left V 2 bases short and J 4 bases short, with 9 bases between. CDR3 in amino acids: CASSLFGTGANVLTF. As DNA, the CDR3 is TGTGCCAGCAGCTTATTCGGTACCGGGGCCAACGTCCTGACTTTC.

The J gene is TRBJ1-5, the V gene TRBV19, with TRBD1 matching over 9 bases. CDR1 is LNHDA and CDR2 is SQIVND in the germline V gene (reference sequence). This CDR3 is 17 amino acids long. Trimming cost V 4 bases and J 0 bases; bases outside gene matches: 7. CDR3 loop: CASSTPGTGLSNQPQHF. DNA of the CDR3: TGTGCCAGTAGTACTCCCGGGACAGGGCTTAGCAATCAGCCCCAGCATTTT. Full variable domain (remainder filled in from reference TRBV19 and TRBJ1-5): DGGITQSPKYLFRKEGQNVTLSCEQNLNHDAMYWYRQDPGQGLRLIYYSQIVNDFQKGDIAEGYSVSREKKESFPLTVTSAQKNPTAFYLCASSTPGTGLSNQPQHFGDGTRLSIL.

This chain joins TRBV28 and TRBJ1-2, with a weak D call TRBD1 (6 bases). V was trimmed by 5 bases and J by 4 bases, leaving 14 bases between them. Germline V lookup: CDR1 MDHEN, CDR2 SYDVKM. The CDR3 has 14 amino acids. The CDR3 coding sequence is TGTGCCAGCAGTATCTCAGGGGAAGCCTATGGCTACACCTTC. Translated: CASSISGEAYGYTF.

CDR3 sequence (DNA): TGTGCCAGCAGTTCAATCCGGGGGGGGCCAGCCAAAAACATTCAGTACTTC. It translates to CASSSIRGGPAKNIQYF. This chain links TRBV27 with TRBJ2-4, with TRBD2 matching over 8 bases. The V and J ends lost 4 bases and 0 bases, in that order; junction bases with no gene match: 8. The CDR3 is 17 residues long. Germline lookup yields CDR1 MNHEY and CDR2 SMNVEV (reference sequence).

V usage is TRBV7-9 and J usage is TRBJ1-4, with no clear D. V was shortened by 1 base and J by 2 bases, with 14 bases between the two germline ends. The CDR3 contains 17 residues. The V gene's germline CDR1 is SEHNR and CDR2 FQNEAQ (reference sequence). The CDR3 region has the DNA TGTGCCAGCAGCTTAGGCCCACCAACCGCGACTAATGAAAAACTGTTTTTT. Residues: CASSLGPPTATNEKLFF.

The V and J genes are TRBV7-8 and TRBJ2-2; 10 nucleotides match TRBD2. This CDR3 is built from 17 residues. J gave up 0 bases and V 5 bases, and 6 bases lay outside the gene matches. Germline V gene lookup returns CDR1 SGHVS and CDR2 FQNEAQ. The CDR3 DNA reads as TGTGCCAGCAGCGAAAGCGGGGGGGCTGCGAACACCGGGGAGCTGTTTTTT. This translates into CASSESGGAANTGELFF.

This clone was observed a few times. The V gene is TRBV7-2, the J gene TRBJ1-5; 7 nucleotides line up with TRBD1. Trimming took 1 base from V and 5 from J; bases not matched to a gene: 5. The CDR3 consists of 15 residues. CDR1 SGHTA and CDR2 FQGNSA come from the germline V gene. The CDR3 region has the DNA TGTGCCAGCAGCTTAGGCTCAGGGGGATATCAGCCCCAGCATTTT. Translating it yields CASSLGSGGYQPQHF.

The chain links TRBV11-3 to TRBJ1-1; D might be TRBD1 (5 bases). CDR1 and CDR2 from the germline V gene are SGHNT and YENEEA. The CDR3 contains 14 residues. With 6 bases removed from V and 0 bases from J, the gap between germline ends came to 11 bases. The CDR3 protein is CASSLGRLNTEAFF. The CDR3 DNA is TGTGCCAGCAGTTTGGGGCGACTGAACACTGAAGCTTTCTTT. Using reference TRBV11-3 and TRBJ1-1 for the parts outside the CDR3, the full variable domain is EAGVVQSPRYKIIEKKQPVAFWCNPISGHNTLYWYLQNLGQGPELLIRYENEEAVDDSQLPKDRFSAERLKGVDSTLKIQPAELGDSAVYLCASSLGRLNTEAFFGQGTRLTVV.

On this clone itself: Lacking the conserved final phenylalanine or tryptophan, this CDR3 likely reflects a read error. No DNA is shown, since the ends of the CDR3 on it are uncertain; the CDR3 is the one TCRdb lists. The chain employs TRBV2 and TRBJ2-7; TRBD2 reflects the table's D call only, with no check against the DNA. The CDR3 region is 13 residues in length, termini included. CDR1 and CDR2 from the germline V gene are SNHLY and FYNNEI. The CDR3 loop reads CASDLGLAGDPVC.

This clone was counted a few times. The CDR3 sequence is CAITARGRGNNEQFF. CDR3 DNA sequence: TGTGCCATAACCGCTAGGGGGAGGGGGAACAATGAGCAGTTCTTC. The chain employs TRBV10-3 and TRBJ2-1; D might be TRBD2 (7 bases). The V end lost 9 bases, the J end lost 5 bases, and 20 bases lay between the germline ends. Germline V lookup: CDR1 ENHRY, CDR2 SYGVKD. The CDR3 is 15 amino acids.

The chain uses TRBV4-3 and TRBJ2-2; 11 bases align to TRBD2. V was clipped by 1 base and J by 5 bases; unmatched bases: 3. The CDR3 sequence is 16 residues long. The V gene's germline CDR1 is LGHNA and CDR2 YSLEER. CDR3 nucleotides: TGCGCCAGCAGCCAAGGACTAGCGGGATGGACCGGGGAGCTGTTTTTT. This encodes CASSQGLAGWTGELFF.

This chain joins TRBV7-2 and TRBJ1-2, with 7 bases lining up with TRBD1. Germline V gives CDR1 SGHTA, CDR2 FQGNSA. The CDR3 covers 14 residues. Losses at the gene ends were 5 bases for V and 2 bases for J; bases not matched to a gene: 5. The CDR3 here is CASSRQGPNYGYTF. The CDR3 DNA is TGTGCCAGCAGCAGACAGGGTCCCAACTATGGCTACACCTTC.

V usage is TRBV11-2 and J usage is TRBJ2-7; the match to TRBD1 covers 10 bases. CDR3 length equals 16 residues. Germline CDR1 is SGHAT and CDR2 is FQNNGV. V gave up 4 bases and J gave up 3 bases; unmatched junction bases: 9. The chain's CDR3 is CASSSIRQGALYEQYF. The DNA for the CDR3 is TGTGCCAGCAGCTCGATCAGACAGGGGGCCCTCTACGAGCAGTACTTC.

This chain links TRBV4-2 with TRBJ1-2; 7 bases align to TRBD1. Germline CDR1 reads LGHNA; CDR2 reads YNFKEQ. The V and J ends lost 0 bases and 2 bases, in that order; junction bases with no gene match: 3. The CDR3 spans 15 residues. In DNA form, the CDR3 reads TGTGCCAGCAGCCAAGATCGGGGACAGAACTATGGCTACACCTTC. The encoded protein is CASSQDRGQNYGYTF.

The chain has TRBV27 and TRBJ2-2, with 12 bases aligning to TRBD1. J gave up 7 bases and V 4 bases, and 4 bases lay outside the gene matches. The CDR3 contains 15 residues. In germline, CDR1 is MNHEY, CDR2 SMNVEV (reference sequence). CDR3 sequence: CASSWDRGPGGELFF. As DNA, the CDR3 is TGTGCCAGCAGTTGGGACAGGGGGCCTGGCGGGGAGCTGTTTTTT.

The V gene is TRBV2, the J gene TRBJ2-1; D is unclear. The V gene's germline CDR1 is SNHLY and CDR2 FYNNEI. V was trimmed by 7 bases and J by 10 bases, leaving 8 bases between them. CDR3 length: 10 amino acids. The CDR3 loop reads CASILSEQFF. CDR3 coding DNA: TGTGCCAGCATCCTCTCCGAGCAGTTCTTC.